These 16 T cell receptor beta chains were all obtained from the same sample, sequenced in a study of blood T cell repertoires in COVID-19 (dated by TCRdb to 2020 to 2022). The method was the immunoSEQ multiplex PCR assay. Held by TCRdb, this immuneACCESS table contains in-frame sequences only and omits some clones. Under half of the omission traces to an unresolved V gene where checked; the cause of the rest is unknown. The sample includes about 280,000 clones, with around 90% observed a single time. The ten most abundant clones make up roughly 9.1% of the sample. The sample comprised peripheral blood. The receptors stem from a man younger than 30 with active or convalescent COVID-19.

The chain couples TRBV6-5 to TRBJ2-7, with 9 bases aligning to TRBD1. Germline trimming cut 2 bases from V and 1 base from J; bases unmatched to any gene: 3. Per germline, CDR1 MNHEY and CDR2 SVGAGI. This CDR3 comprises 15 residues. The CDR3 DNA follows: TGTGCCAGCAGTTACATCGGGACAGGGTCCTACGAGCAGTACTTC. Protein: CASSYIGTGSYEQYF.

This chain links TRBV27 with TRBJ2-7, with 12 bases lining up with TRBD2. J was trimmed by 3 bases and V by 5 bases; bases with no gene match: 5. CDR1 MNHEY and CDR2 SMNVEV come from the germline V gene (reference sequence). CDR3 length: 15 residues. The CDR3 sequence: CASSLRLAGVYEQYF. CDR3 coding DNA: TGTGCCAGCAGTCTCAGACTAGCGGGGGTCTACGAGCAGTACTTC.

The CDR3 region has the DNA TGTGCCAGCAACACAGACGGATCCTACAATGAGCAGTTCTTC. Translated, it gives CASNTDGSYNEQFF. The V call is TRBV2, the J call TRBJ2-1, with D unresolved. Trimming removed 7 bases at V and 1 base at J, with 11 bases between. The CDR3 is 14 amino acids. The germline gives CDR1 SNHLY, CDR2 FYNNEI.

On this clone itself: Other nucleotide sequences from this sample produce the same CDR3. The chain links TRBV9 to TRBJ1-1; D possibly corresponds to TRBD1 (5 bases). V lost 4 bases and J lost 5, with 12 bases in between. The CDR3 is made up of 13 amino acids. Germline V gene data show CDR1 as SGDLS and CDR2 as YYNGEE. The CDR3 DNA follows: TGTGCCAGCAGCCCCGGGGGGGGGACTGAAGCTTTCTTT. It encodes CASSPGGGTEAFF.

This chain uses TRBV7-9 with TRBJ2-6; tentative D call: TRBD1 (6 bases). CDR3 size: 16 residues. Per the germline V gene, CDR1 is SEHNR and CDR2 is FQNEAQ (reference sequence). The ends were cut back, 1 base at V and 3 bases at J, with 10 bases in the middle. CDR3 residues: CASSLVAGDGANVLTF. In DNA form, the CDR3 reads TGTGCCAGCAGCTTAGTTGCAGGGGATGGGGCCAACGTCCTGACTTTC. The whole variable domain, filled in from reference TRBV7-9 and TRBJ2-6, reads DTGVSQNPRHKITKRGQNVTFRCDPISEHNRLYWYRQTLGQGPEFLTYFQNEAQLEKSRLLSDRFSAERPKGSFSTLEIQRTEQGDSAMYLCASSLVAGDGANVLTFGAGSRLTVL.

The V gene is TRBV5-6, the J gene TRBJ1-5, with 8 bases matching TRBD1. CDR3 length equals 15 residues. CDR1 SGHDT and CDR2 YYEEEE come from the germline V gene. V trimming: 0 bases; J trimming: 7 bases; junction bases outside the gene matches: 6. As DNA, the CDR3 is TGTGCCAGCAGCTTGGGGTCAGGGGGCAGACAGCCCCAGCATTTT. It codes for CASSLGSGGRQPQHF.

V is TRBV2 and J is TRBJ1-1, with D maybe TRBD1 (5 bases). Trimming removed 4 bases at V and 1 base at J, with 10 bases between. The CDR3 contains 14 residues. The germline gives CDR1 SNHLY, CDR2 FYNNEI. This CDR3 reads CASSGLGGNTEAFF. CDR3 DNA sequence: TGTGCCAGCAGTGGGTTGGGGGGGAACACTGAAGCTTTCTTT. Full variable domain (outside the CDR3, taken from reference TRBV2 and TRBJ1-1): EPEVTQTPSHQVTQMGQEVILRCVPISNHLYFYWYRQILGQKVEFLVSFYNNEISEKSEIFDDQFSVERPDGSNFTLKIRSTKLEDSAMYFCASSGLGGNTEAFFGQGTRLTVV.

The chain uses TRBV29-1 and TRBJ2-3; possibly TRBD2 for D (7 bases). The ends were cut back, 0 bases at V and 3 bases at J, with 25 bases in the middle. Germline V lookup: CDR1 SQVTM, CDR2 ANQGSEA. CDR3 length equals 19 residues. This chain's CDR3 is CSVEDFGVGGGARTDTQYF. CDR3 bases: TGCAGCGTTGAAGATTTCGGCGTGGGAGGGGGGGCCAGGACAGATACGCAGTATTTT.

The chain couples TRBV6-6 to TRBJ1-2; D is perhaps TRBD1 (5 bases). The CDR3 spans 14 residues. Trimming removed 6 bases from V and 6 bases from J, with 17 bases in between. Germline V CDR1 and CDR2: MNHNY, SVGAGI (reference sequence). CDR3 in amino acids: CASRNSRQGNGYTF. The CDR3 nucleotides read TGTGCCAGCAGAAACTCACGGCAGGGTAATGGCTACACCTTC.

J is TRBJ1-2 and V is TRBV4-1; D gene uncertain. CDR1 MGHRA and CDR2 YSYEKL come from the germline V gene. V lost 4 bases and J 4 bases, leaving 22 bases between the germline ends. The length of the CDR3 is 17 residues. The CDR3 spells CASSPPGEGRGGYGYTF. The CDR3 DNA reads TGCGCCAGCAGCCCTCCAGGCGAAGGGCGGGGTGGCTATGGCTACACCTTC.

This chain links TRBV4-3 with TRBJ1-4; maybe TRBD1 (6 bases). The CDR3 is 14 residues long. The germline V gene encodes CDR1 LGHNA and CDR2 YSLEER. The ends were cut back, 0 bases at V and 11 bases at J, with 13 bases in the middle. CDR3 sequence reads: CASSQEVAGDKLFF. In DNA form, the CDR3 reads TGCGCCAGCAGCCAAGAAGTCGCAGGGGATAAACTGTTTTTT.

The chain has TRBV6-6 and TRBJ1-2, with 9 bases matching TRBD1. V gave up 7 bases and J gave up 5 bases; unmatched junction bases: 14. The V gene's germline CDR1 is MNHNY and CDR2 SVGAGI (reference sequence). The length of the CDR3 is 16 residues. CDR3 nucleotide sequence: TGTGCCAGCAAGCCGATCACGGGACAGGGAATGTATGGCTACACCTTC. Translated: CASKPITGQGMYGYTF.

This rearrangement joins TRBV6-5 to TRBJ2-7, with D maybe TRBD1 (6 bases). The CDR3 consists of 12 residues. Germline V CDR1 and CDR2: MNHEY, SVGAGI. Trimming shortened V by 4 bases and J by 3 bases, and 7 bases separated the two germline ends. CDR3 in DNA: TGTGCCAGCAGTTTGACAGGCTACGAGCAGTACTTC. This gives the protein CASSLTGYEQYF.

The genes are TRBV28 and TRBJ2-7, with a tentative D call TRBD1 (5 bases). V was pared by 5 bases and J by 0 bases, with 17 bases between. Germline V gives CDR1 MDHEN, CDR2 SYDVKM. The CDR3 totals 16 residues. The CDR3 region is CASSPPHRLSSYEQYF. Written as DNA, the CDR3 is TGTGCCAGCAGTCCTCCCCACAGGCTGAGCTCCTACGAGCAGTACTTC.

At least ten counts were recorded for this clone. The chain uses TRBV3-1 (or the pseudogene TRBV3-2) and TRBJ1-6, with TRBD1 matching 10 bases. The germline CDR1 and CDR2 sequences are LGHDT and YNNKEL (reference sequence). The CDR3 length is 17 residues. Losses at the gene ends were 1 base for V and 4 bases for J; bases not matched to a gene: 4. CDR3 nucleotide sequence: TGTGCCAGCAGCCAAGTCTGGACAGGGGGATATAATTCACCCCTCCACTTT. Amino acids: CASSQVWTGGYNSPLHF.

This chain joins TRBV15 and TRBJ1-5, with a possible D match to TRBD1 (6 bases). This CDR3 contains 16 residues. V was clipped by 0 bases and J by 6 bases, with 15 bases between them. The germline CDR1 and CDR2 sequences are LNHNV and YYDKDF (reference sequence). CDR3 sequence: CATSRDHSQGSQPQHF. The CDR3, as DNA: TGTGCCACCAGCAGAGATCATTCACAGGGTAGTCAGCCCCAGCATTTT.